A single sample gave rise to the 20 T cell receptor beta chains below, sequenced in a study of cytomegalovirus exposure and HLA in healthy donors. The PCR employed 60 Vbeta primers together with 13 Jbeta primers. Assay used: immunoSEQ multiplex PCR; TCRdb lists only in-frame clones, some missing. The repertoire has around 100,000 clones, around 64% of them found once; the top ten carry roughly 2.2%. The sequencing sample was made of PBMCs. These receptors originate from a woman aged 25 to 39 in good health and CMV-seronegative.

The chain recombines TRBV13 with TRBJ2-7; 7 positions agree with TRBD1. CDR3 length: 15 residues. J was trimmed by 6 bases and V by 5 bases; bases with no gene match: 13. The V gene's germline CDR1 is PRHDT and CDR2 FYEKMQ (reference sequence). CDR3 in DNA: TGTGCCAGCAGCGGAGGTGACAGGGTGGCGAGCGAGCAGTACTTC. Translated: CASSGGDRVASEQYF. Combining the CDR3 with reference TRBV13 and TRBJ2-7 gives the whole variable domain AAGVIQSPRHLIKEKRETATLKCYPIPRHDTVYWYQQGPGQDPQFLISFYEKMQSDKGSIPDRFSAQQFSDYHSELNMSSLELGDSALYFCASSGGDRVASEQYFGPGTRLTVT.

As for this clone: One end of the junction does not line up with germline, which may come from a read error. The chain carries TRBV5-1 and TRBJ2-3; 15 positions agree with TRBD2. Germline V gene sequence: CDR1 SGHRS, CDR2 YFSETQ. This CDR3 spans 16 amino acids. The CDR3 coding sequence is TGCGCCGGCAGCGGGGGACTAGCGGGAGGCTCAGATACGCAGTATTTT. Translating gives CAGSGGLAGGSDTQYF.

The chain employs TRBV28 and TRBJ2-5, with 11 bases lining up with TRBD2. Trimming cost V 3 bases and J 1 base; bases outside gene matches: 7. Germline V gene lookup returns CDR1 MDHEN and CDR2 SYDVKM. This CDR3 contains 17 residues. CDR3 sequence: CASSFTSGRAPQETQYF. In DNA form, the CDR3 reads TGTGCCAGCAGTTTTACTAGCGGGAGAGCACCCCAAGAGACCCAGTACTTC. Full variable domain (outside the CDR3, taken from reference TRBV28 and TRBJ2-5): DVKVTQSSRYLVKRTGEKVFLECVQDMDHENMFWYRQDPGLGLRLIYFSYDVKMKEKGDIPEGYSVSREKKERFSLILESASTNQTSMYLCASSFTSGRAPQETQYFGPGTRLLVL.

The CDR3 coding sequence is TGTGCCAGCAGTTACGGACAGAACCCTCCCTTGTACGAGCAGTACTTC. This translates into CASSYGQNPPLYEQYF. The chain is built from TRBV6-6 and TRBJ2-7; D perhaps matches TRBD1 (6 bases). The length of the CDR3 is 16 residues. Trimming removed 2 bases at V and 4 bases at J, with 18 bases between. In germline, CDR1 is MNHNY, CDR2 SVGAGI (reference sequence).

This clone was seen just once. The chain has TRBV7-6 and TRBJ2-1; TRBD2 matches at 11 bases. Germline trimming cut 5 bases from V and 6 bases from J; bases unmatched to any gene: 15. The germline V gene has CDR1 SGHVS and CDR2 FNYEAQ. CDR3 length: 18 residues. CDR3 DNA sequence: TGTGCCAGCAGCCCGTGGAGGGTAGCGGGAGGGTCGGGCAATGAGCAGTTCTTC. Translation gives CASSPWRVAGGSGNEQFF. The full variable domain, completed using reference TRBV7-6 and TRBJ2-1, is GAGVSQSPRYKVTKRGQDVALRCDPISGHVSLYWYRQALGQGPEFLTYFNYEAQQDKSGLPNDRFSAERPEGSISTLTIQRTEQRDSAMYRCASSPWRVAGGSGNEQFFGPGTRLTVL.

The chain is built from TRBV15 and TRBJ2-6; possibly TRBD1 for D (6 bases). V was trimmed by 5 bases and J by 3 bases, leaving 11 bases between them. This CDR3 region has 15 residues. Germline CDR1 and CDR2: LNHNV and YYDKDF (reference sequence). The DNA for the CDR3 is TGTGCCACCAGCGCAGGGACATTTGGGGCCAACGTCCTGACTTTC. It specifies CATSAGTFGANVLTF.

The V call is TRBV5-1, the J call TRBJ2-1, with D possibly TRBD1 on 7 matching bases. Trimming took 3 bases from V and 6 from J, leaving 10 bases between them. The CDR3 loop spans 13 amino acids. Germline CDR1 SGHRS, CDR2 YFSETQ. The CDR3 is CASSSQGGNEQFF. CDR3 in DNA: TGCGCCAGCAGCTCGCAGGGGGGCAATGAGCAGTTCTTC.

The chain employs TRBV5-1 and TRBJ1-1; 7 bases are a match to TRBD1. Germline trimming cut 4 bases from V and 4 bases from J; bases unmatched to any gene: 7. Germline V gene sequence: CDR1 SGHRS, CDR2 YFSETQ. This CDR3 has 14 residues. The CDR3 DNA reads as TGCGCCAGCAGCGCCTATACAGGGGCCACTGAAGCTTTCTTT. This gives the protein CASSAYTGATEAFF.

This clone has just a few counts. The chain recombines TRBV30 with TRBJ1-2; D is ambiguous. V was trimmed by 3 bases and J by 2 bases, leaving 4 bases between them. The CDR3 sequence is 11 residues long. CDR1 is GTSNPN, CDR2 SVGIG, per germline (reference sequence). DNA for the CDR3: TGTGCCTGGAGGACAAACTATGGCTACACCTTC. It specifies CAWRTNYGYTF.

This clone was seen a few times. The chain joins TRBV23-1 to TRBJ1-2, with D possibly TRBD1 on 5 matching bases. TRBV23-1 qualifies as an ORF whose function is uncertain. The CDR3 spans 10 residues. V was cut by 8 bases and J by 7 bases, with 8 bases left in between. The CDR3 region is CASGALGYTF. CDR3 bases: TGCGCCAGCGGGGCACTTGGCTACACCTTC.

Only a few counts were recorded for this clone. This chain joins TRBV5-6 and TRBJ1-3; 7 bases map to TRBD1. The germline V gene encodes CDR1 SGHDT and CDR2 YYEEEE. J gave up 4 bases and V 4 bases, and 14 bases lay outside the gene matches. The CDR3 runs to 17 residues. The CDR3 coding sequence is TGTGCCAGCAGCCCCGGGACAGTCCTACGTTCGGGAAACACCATATATTTT. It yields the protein CASSPGTVLRSGNTIYF.

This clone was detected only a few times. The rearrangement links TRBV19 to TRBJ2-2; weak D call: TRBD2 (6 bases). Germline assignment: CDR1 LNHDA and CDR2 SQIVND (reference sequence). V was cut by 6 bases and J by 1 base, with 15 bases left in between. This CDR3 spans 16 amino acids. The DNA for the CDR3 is TGTGCCAGTAGAAAACCCGGGACTGGGAACACCGGGGAGCTGTTTTTT. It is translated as CASRKPGTGNTGELFF.

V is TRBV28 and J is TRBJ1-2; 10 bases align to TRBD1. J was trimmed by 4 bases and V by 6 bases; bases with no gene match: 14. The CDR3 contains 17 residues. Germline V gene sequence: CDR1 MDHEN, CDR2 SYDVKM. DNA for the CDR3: TGTGCCAGCAGCTTACTCGGGACAGGGGTTCGTGCCTATGGCTACACCTTC. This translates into CASSLLGTGVRAYGYTF.

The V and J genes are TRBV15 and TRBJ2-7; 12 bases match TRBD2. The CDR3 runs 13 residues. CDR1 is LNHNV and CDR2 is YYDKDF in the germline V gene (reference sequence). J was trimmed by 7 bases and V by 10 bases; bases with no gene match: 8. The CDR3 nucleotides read TGTGCCATTAAGACTAGCGGGAGTCCTGAGCAGTACTTC. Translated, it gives CAIKTSGSPEQYF.

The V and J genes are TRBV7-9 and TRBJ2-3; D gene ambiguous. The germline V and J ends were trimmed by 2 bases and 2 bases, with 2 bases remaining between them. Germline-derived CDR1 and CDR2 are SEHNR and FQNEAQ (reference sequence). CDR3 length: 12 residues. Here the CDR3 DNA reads TGTGCCAGCAGCTTACACACAGATACGCAGTATTTT. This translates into CASSLHTDTQYF.

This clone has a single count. This CDR3 is CASRTRMWAQGDTQYF. The CDR3 DNA reads as TGTGCCAGCAGAACGCGAATGTGGGCGCAGGGAGATACGCAGTATTTT. The rearrangement links TRBV27 to TRBJ2-3; tentatively, D is TRBD1 (5 bases). CDR1 and CDR2 from the germline V gene are MNHEY and SMNVEV (reference sequence). V was shortened by 6 bases and J by 5 bases, with 21 bases between the two germline ends. There are 16 residues in the CDR3.

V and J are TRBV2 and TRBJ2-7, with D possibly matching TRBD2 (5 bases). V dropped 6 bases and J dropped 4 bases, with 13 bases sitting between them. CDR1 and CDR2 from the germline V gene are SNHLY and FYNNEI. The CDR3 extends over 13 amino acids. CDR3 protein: CASSPITRYEQYF. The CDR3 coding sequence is TGTGCCAGCAGCCCAATCACTAGGTACGAGCAGTACTTC.

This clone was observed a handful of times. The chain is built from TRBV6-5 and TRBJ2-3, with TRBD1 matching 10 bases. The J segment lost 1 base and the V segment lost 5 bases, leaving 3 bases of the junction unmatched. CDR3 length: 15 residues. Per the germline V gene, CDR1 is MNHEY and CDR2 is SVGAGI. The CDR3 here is CASSMTGGGTDTQYF. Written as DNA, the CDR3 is TGTGCCAGCAGTATGACAGGGGGCGGCACAGATACGCAGTATTTT.

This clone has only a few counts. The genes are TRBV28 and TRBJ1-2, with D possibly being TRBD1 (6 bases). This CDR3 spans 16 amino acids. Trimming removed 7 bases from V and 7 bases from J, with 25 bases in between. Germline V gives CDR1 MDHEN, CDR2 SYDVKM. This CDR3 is CASTGGSSTGNGGYTF. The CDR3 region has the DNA TGTGCCAGCACCGGCGGATCTAGCACAGGGAATGGTGGCTACACCTTC.

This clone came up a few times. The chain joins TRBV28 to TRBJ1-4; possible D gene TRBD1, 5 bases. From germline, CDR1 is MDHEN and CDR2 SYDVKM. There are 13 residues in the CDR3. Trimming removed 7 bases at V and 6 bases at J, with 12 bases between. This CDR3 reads CASIRGGDEKLFF. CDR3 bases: TGTGCCAGCATAAGGGGAGGAGATGAAAAACTGTTTTTT.